This T cell receptor beta chain originates from a study of OX40 agonist ivuxolimab in advanced cancers. Overall study context: People in dose escalation had one of these cancers: hepatocellular carcinoma, melanoma, renal cell or head and neck cancer. Averaging 60 years in age, with a range of roughly 20 to 90, the cohort was 65% to 85% male.

Sequenced by immunoSEQ multiplex PCR; TCRdb stores in-frame clones only, minus some. The sample shows 50,000 to 65,000 clones, 91% of them seen only once. Between the trimmed V and J ends, which lost 4 bases and 3 bases, there was a span of 4 bases. The CDR3 contains 11 residues. CDR1 is MNHEY, CDR2 SVGAGI, per germline. This receptor was identified in an adult with an advanced solid tumor such as melanoma, head and neck, liver or kidney cancer. The rearrangement links TRBV6-5 to TRBJ2-7; unclear D gene. Material: CD4+ or CD8+ T cells sorted from blood, obtained in a trial of the OX40 agonist ivuxolimab. The CDR3 sequence is CASSSNYEQYF. The CDR3 DNA is TGTGCCAGCAGTTCTAACTACGAGCAGTACTTC.